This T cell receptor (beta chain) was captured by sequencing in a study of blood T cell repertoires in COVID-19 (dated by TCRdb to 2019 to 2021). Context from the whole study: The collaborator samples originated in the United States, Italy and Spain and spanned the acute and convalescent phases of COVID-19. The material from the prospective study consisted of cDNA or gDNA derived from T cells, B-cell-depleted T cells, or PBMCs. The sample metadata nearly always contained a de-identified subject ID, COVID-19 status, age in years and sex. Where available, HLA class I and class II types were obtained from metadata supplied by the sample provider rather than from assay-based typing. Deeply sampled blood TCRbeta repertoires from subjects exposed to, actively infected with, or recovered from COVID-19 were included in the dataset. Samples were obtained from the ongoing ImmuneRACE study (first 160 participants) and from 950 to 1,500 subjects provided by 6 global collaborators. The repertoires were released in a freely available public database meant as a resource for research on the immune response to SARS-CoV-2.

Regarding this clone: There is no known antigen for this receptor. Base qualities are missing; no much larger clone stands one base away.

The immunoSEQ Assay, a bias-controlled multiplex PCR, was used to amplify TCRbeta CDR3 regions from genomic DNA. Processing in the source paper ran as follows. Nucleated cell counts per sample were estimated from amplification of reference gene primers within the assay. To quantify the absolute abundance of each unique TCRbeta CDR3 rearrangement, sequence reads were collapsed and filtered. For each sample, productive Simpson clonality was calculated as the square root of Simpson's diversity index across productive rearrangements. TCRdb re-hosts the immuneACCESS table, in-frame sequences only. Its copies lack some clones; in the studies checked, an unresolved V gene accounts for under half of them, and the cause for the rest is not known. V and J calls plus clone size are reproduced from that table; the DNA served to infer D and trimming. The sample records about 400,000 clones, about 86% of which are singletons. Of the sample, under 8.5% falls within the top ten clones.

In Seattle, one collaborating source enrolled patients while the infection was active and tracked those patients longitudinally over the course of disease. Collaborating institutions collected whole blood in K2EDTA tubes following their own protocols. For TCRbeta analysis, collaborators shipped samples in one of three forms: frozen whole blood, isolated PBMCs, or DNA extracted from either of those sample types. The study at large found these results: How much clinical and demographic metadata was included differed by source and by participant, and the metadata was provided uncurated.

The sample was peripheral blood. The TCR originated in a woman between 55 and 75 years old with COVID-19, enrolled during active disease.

The sequenced DNA is TGTGCCAGCAGCTTCCTTAGTGAGCAGTTCTTC. The translation is CASSFLSEQFF. Recombination linked TRBV7-9 to TRBJ2-1; the D gene assignment is ambiguous. Including the terminal cysteine and phenylalanine, the CDR3 comprises 11 residues. The entry retains the CDR3 DNA only, 33 bases that are in frame from base 1. The junction shows trimming of 3 bases on V and 9 bases on J, plus 6 bases between the germline ends. Looking up the germline V gene (reference sequence) yields CDR1 SEHNR and CDR2 FQNEAQ.